A single sample is the source of the 2 T cell receptor beta chains below, sequenced in a study of blood T cells in healthy people across ages. Next came a second PCR, run for roughly 6 to 11 cycles, which used a sample-barcoded 5' primer along with a J-beta primer mix. TCRdb re-derived calls from the 5' RACE reads in MiXCR, one entry per CDR3 protein. The sample has 1.4 million to 1.5 million distinct CDR3 sequences, 42% seen once; the top ten hold approximately 7.9%. Sequenced material: blood. These receptors were taken from a woman younger than 35 in good health.

The chain recombines TRBV28 with TRBJ1-6, with unresolved D. Germline CDR1 is MDHEN and CDR2 is SYDVKM. This CDR3 has 9 residues. Trimming shortened V by 8 bases and J by 13 bases, and 6 bases separated the two germline ends. The CDR3 reads CASSTPLHF. For the CDR3, the DNA is TGTGCCAGCTCGACGCCCCTCCACTTT.

The rearrangement links TRBV10-3 to TRBJ1-2; D may be TRBD1 (6 bases). This CDR3 has 14 amino acids. Trimming cost V 3 bases and J 2 bases, with 10 bases left between them. Germline values: CDR1 ENHRY, CDR2 SYGVKD. Here the CDR3 reads CAISDPGQNYGYTF. As DNA, the CDR3 is TGTGCCATCAGTGACCCTGGACAGAACTATGGCTACACCTTC.